Shown below are 32 T cell receptor beta chains from a single sample sequenced in a study of blood T cells in healthy people across ages. A sample-barcoded 5' primer and a J-beta primer mix were used in a second PCR of roughly 6 to 11 cycles. TCRdb independently ran MiXCR on the 5' RACE reads; one entry per CDR3 protein. Of more than 700,000 distinct CDR3 sequences in the sample, roughly 53% were seen once. The specimen was blood. The source is a man older than 75 in good health.

The chain couples TRBV28 to TRBJ1-2, with D perhaps matching TRBD1 (6 bases). V lost 1 base, J lost 3 bases, and 12 bases lay in between. CDR1 is MDHEN and CDR2 is SYDVKM in the germline V gene. The CDR3 runs to 15 residues. CDR3 DNA: TGTGCCAGCAGTTTATCCGGGGGCTCCGACTATGGCTACACCTTC. It encodes CASSLSGGSDYGYTF.

This clonotype appeared a few times. The V call is TRBV4-1, the J call TRBJ2-4; D perhaps matches TRBD2 (6 bases). The germline gives CDR1 MGHRA, CDR2 YSYEKL. The CDR3 is 16 residues long. With 1 base removed from V and 3 bases from J, the gap between germline ends came to 13 bases. CDR3 nucleotides: TGCGCCAGCAGCCAAGCTGGGGGGAGTGGCAAAAACATTCAGTACTTC. Protein sequence: CASSQAGGSGKNIQYF.

This clonotype was seen only a few times. The rearrangement uses TRBV2 and TRBJ2-5; D possibly uses TRBD1 or TRBD2 (5 bases each). V was clipped by 5 bases and J by 4 bases, with 17 bases between them. This CDR3 comprises 15 residues. Germline V gene data show CDR1 as SNHLY and CDR2 as FYNNEI. CDR3 protein: CASSSPRGIGETQYF. For the CDR3, the DNA is TGTGCCAGCAGTTCTCCCCGGGGCATCGGAGAGACCCAGTACTTC.

This clonotype was detected ten times or more. V gene TRBV27 combines with J gene TRBJ2-5, with a weak D call TRBD2 (5 bases). V lost 3 bases and J lost 7, with 9 bases in between. This CDR3 spans 12 amino acids. CDR1 and CDR2 from the germline V gene are MNHEY and SMNVEV (reference sequence). The CDR3: CASSFTGSTQYF. In DNA form, the CDR3 reads TGTGCCAGCAGTTTTACGGGATCGACCCAGTACTTC.

In its sample, this clonotype was seen a few times. At one end, the junction sequence differs from germline, possibly due to a read error. In DNA form, the CDR3 reads TGCAGCGGTGAATTGGGTCAGCTGAACACCTTC. Protein: CSGELGQLNTF. This sequence joins TRBV29-1 and TRBJ1-2; unclear D gene. The CDR3 runs to 11 residues. Germline V gives CDR1 SQVTM, CDR2 ANQGSEA. Supplemented by reference TRBV29-1 and TRBJ1-2, the full variable domain reads SAVISQKPSRDICQRGTSLTIQCQVDSQVTMMFWYRQQPGQSLTLIATANQGSEATYESGFVIDKFPISRPNLTFSTLTVSNMSPEDSSIYLCSGELGQLNTFGSGTRLTVV.

The chain couples TRBV4-2 to TRBJ2-7; 11 bases line up with TRBD2. After removal of 1 base from V and 7 bases from J, the junction contained 6 bases not matched to a gene. This CDR3 is built from 15 residues. CDR1 LGHNA and CDR2 YNFKEQ come from the germline V gene. The CDR3, as DNA: TGTGCCAGCAGCCAAGGGACTAGCGGGTACAATGAGCAGTACTTC. Translating it yields CASSQGTSGYNEQYF.

The chain is built from TRBV3-1 and TRBJ2-4; TRBD1 matches at 7 bases. The length of the CDR3 is 11 residues. V lost 1 base and J lost 15; bases outside the gene matches: 3. Germline V gene sequence: CDR1 LGHDT, CDR2 YNNKEL (reference sequence). The CDR3 sequence is CASSQGGQRYF. The CDR3 region has the DNA TGTGCCAGCAGCCAAGGGGGACAGCGGTACTTC.

The chain couples TRBV20-1 to TRBJ2-3; 7 bases agree with TRBD2. With 1 base clipped from V and 2 bases from J, the junction kept 6 bases outside the gene matches. The CDR3 has 15 amino acids. Germline CDR1 is DFQATT and CDR2 is SNEGSKA (reference sequence). The CDR3 sequence is CSARAGGRATDTQYF. CDR3 bases: TGCAGTGCTAGAGCGGGCGGGAGAGCCACAGATACGCAGTATTTT.

This chain links TRBV3-1 with TRBJ2-1; D is perhaps TRBD2 (6 bases). Per germline, CDR1 LGHDT and CDR2 YNNKEL (reference sequence). V dropped 1 base and J dropped 3 bases, with 13 bases sitting between them. This CDR3 spans 16 amino acids. This CDR3 reads CASSQGRRTIYNEQFF. The CDR3 DNA reads TGTGCCAGCAGCCAAGGCCGAAGGACTATCTACAATGAGCAGTTCTTC.

This clonotype was observed a handful of times. The V gene is TRBV27, the J gene TRBJ2-5, with a weak D call TRBD2 (5 bases). Germline lookup yields CDR1 MNHEY and CDR2 SMNVEV (reference sequence). The CDR3 is 13 residues long. Trimming cost V 6 bases and J 0 bases, with 8 bases left between them. This CDR3 reads CASRPLDQETQYF. The CDR3 coding sequence is TGTGCCAGCAGACCACTAGACCAAGAGACCCAGTACTTC.

V and J are TRBV20-1 and TRBJ2-3; 10 bases align to TRBD2. The CDR3 is 15 residues long. Germline trimming cut 6 bases from V and 4 bases from J; bases unmatched to any gene: 10. Germline V gene lookup returns CDR1 DFQATT and CDR2 SNEGSKA (reference sequence). CDR3 DNA: TGCAGTGCCGAGCAACCGAGCGGGAGGGCAGATACGCAGTATTTT. Encoded protein: CSAEQPSGRADTQYF.

The chain recombines TRBV3-1 with TRBJ2-3, with 7 bases that match TRBD2. Germline CDR1 LGHDT, CDR2 YNNKEL (reference sequence). V lost 0 bases and J lost 8; bases outside the gene matches: 11. The CDR3 extends over 16 amino acids. The CDR3 bases are TGTGCCAGCAGCCAAGATGCGGGAGCCGGCCATGGTACGCAGTATTTT. It encodes CASSQDAGAGHGTQYF.

This clonotype was detected only a few times. CDR3 coding DNA: TGTGCCAGCAGGCGGGAGTCTCAAGCTAACTATGGCTACACCTTC. Translation gives CASRRESQANYGYTF. This chain links TRBV6-1 with TRBJ1-2, with D unresolved. The CDR3 loop spans 15 amino acids. The V end lost 6 bases, the J end lost 0 bases, and 14 bases lay between the germline ends. In germline, CDR1 is MNHNS, CDR2 SASEGT.

The V call is TRBV11-2, the J call TRBJ2-3, with D unresolved. Trimming shortened V by 5 bases and J by 0 bases, and 15 bases separated the two germline ends. The CDR3 is made up of 16 amino acids. The V gene's germline CDR1 is SGHAT and CDR2 FQNNGV. The CDR3 DNA sequence: TGTGCCAGCAGCCCGCTTGGCAGGTCTAGCACAGATACGCAGTATTTT. This sequence encodes CASSPLGRSSTDTQYF.

CDR3 protein: CASSRDAAPNTEAFF. Here the CDR3 DNA reads TGCGCCAGCAGCCGAGACGCGGCCCCAAACACTGAAGCTTTCTTT. The chain carries TRBV5-1 and TRBJ1-1; D is undetermined. Germline V lookup: CDR1 SGHRS, CDR2 YFSETQ. The ends were cut back, 4 bases at V and 2 bases at J, with 15 bases in the middle. The CDR3 has 15 amino acids.

DNA for the CDR3: TGTGCCATCAGTGACGGGAACACTGAAGCTTTCTTT. Translation gives CAISDGNTEAFF. The chain uses TRBV10-3 and TRBJ1-1, with no clear D. The CDR3 has 12 amino acids. The V end lost 3 bases, the J end lost 1 base, and 3 bases lay between the germline ends. In germline, CDR1 is ENHRY, CDR2 SYGVKD.

A remark on this clonotype: The junction does not match germline at one end; this may be a read error. This rearrangement joins TRBV7-2 to TRBJ2-1; 11 bases agree with TRBD2. Germline V gene sequence: CDR1 SGHTA, CDR2 FQGNSA. There are 14 residues in the CDR3. The CDR3 DNA reads TGTGCCAGCAGCCGGACTAGCGGGTCTTATGAGCGGTTCTTC. This codes for CASSRTSGSYERFF. The full variable domain, with the rest looked up from reference TRBV7-2 and TRBJ2-1, is GAGVSQSPSNKVTEKGKDVELRCDPISGHTALYWYRQSLGQGLEFLIYFQGNSAPDKSGLPSDRFSAERTGGSVSTLTIQRTQQEDSAVYLCASSRTSGSYERFFGPGTRLTVL.

J is TRBJ2-7 and V is TRBV28; D perhaps matches TRBD2 (7 bases). Trimming stripped 2 bases from V and 3 bases from J, with 17 bases between. There are 16 residues in the CDR3. Germline CDR1 MDHEN, CDR2 SYDVKM. This CDR3 is CASSLRGGQGIYEQYF. The CDR3 DNA is TGTGCCAGCAGTTTAAGGGGGGGGCAGGGAATCTACGAGCAGTACTTC.

This clonotype was counted many times. The chain carries TRBV29-1 and TRBJ2-5; 11 nucleotides agree with TRBD1. The ends lost 5 bases at V and 4 bases at J; junction bases unmatched: 3. CDR3 length: 13 residues. Germline V gives CDR1 SQVTM, CDR2 ANQGSEA. The DNA for the CDR3 is TGCAGCGTTCGGACAGGGGGCCGAGAGACCCAGTACTTC. It codes for CSVRTGGRETQYF.

This rearrangement joins TRBV11-2 to TRBJ2-7; TRBD2 matches 8 bases. CDR1 and CDR2 (germline): SGHAT, FQNNGV. The CDR3 extends over 15 amino acids. The V gene end was trimmed by 4 bases and the J gene end by 7 bases; junction bases not matched to a gene: 12. CDR3 amino acids: CASSYSGTSHTEQYF. The CDR3 nucleotides are TGTGCCAGCAGCTATTCCGGGACTAGTCACACTGAGCAGTACTTC.

V is TRBV2 and J is TRBJ2-7; D assignment may be TRBD1 or TRBD2 (5 bases each). Germline V lookup: CDR1 SNHLY, CDR2 FYNNEI. The ends were cut back, 5 bases at V and 2 bases at J, with 16 bases in the middle. The CDR3 extends over 15 amino acids. This CDR3 is CASSIPGTGTYEQYF. CDR3 sequence (DNA): TGTGCCAGCAGTATCCCCGGGACGGGGACCTACGAGCAGTACTTC.

This clonotype was counted a few times. The CDR3 reads CASTDILSTYEQYF. In nucleotides, the CDR3 is TGTGCCAGCACTGACATTCTGAGCACCTACGAGCAGTACTTC. This chain connects TRBV6-2 or TRBV6-3 to TRBJ2-7, with D unresolved. The V end lost 7 bases, the J end lost 2 bases, and 15 bases lay between the germline ends. This CDR3 spans 14 amino acids. Germline CDR1 reads MNHEY; CDR2 reads SVGEGT.

The rearrangement uses TRBV20-1 and TRBJ1-1; 7 bases are a match to TRBD1. V was clipped by 3 bases and J by 5 bases; unmatched bases: 6. The CDR3 spans 13 residues. The germline CDR1 and CDR2 sequences are DFQATT and SNEGSKA (reference sequence). The chain's CDR3 is CSARAPGGTEAFF. In DNA form, the CDR3 reads TGCAGTGCTAGGGCTCCAGGGGGAACTGAAGCTTTCTTT.

This clonotype has just a few counts. This chain connects TRBV28 to TRBJ2-3, with D perhaps being TRBD1 or TRBD2 (5 bases each). The CDR3 sequence is 15 residues long. The ends were cut back, 5 bases at V and 0 bases at J, with 12 bases in the middle. In germline, CDR1 is MDHEN, CDR2 SYDVKM. CDR3 nucleotides: TGTGCCAGCAGTCCAGGGACCTTTAGCACAGATACGCAGTATTTT. It yields the protein CASSPGTFSTDTQYF.

The chain combines TRBV5-1 with TRBJ1-6, with TRBD1 identical over 7 bases. This CDR3 region has 14 residues. J lost 9 bases, V lost 2 bases, and 5 bases had no gene match. Germline lookup yields CDR1 SGHRS and CDR2 YFSETQ. For the CDR3, the DNA is TGCGCCAGCAGCTTAACAGGGGACGGTTCACCCCTCCACTTT. This sequence encodes CASSLTGDGSPLHF.

On this clonotype: The junction departs from the called germline gene at one end, perhaps through a read error. This sequence joins TRBV11-2 and TRBJ1-2; D uncertain. Per germline, CDR1 SGHAT and CDR2 FQNNGV. The CDR3 totals 13 residues. The CDR3 region has the DNA TGTGCCAGCAGCCTCACCTATGGCTATGGCTGCACCTTC. Amino acids: CASSLTYGYGCTF.

The table lists this clonotype with a few counts. V is TRBV11-2 and J is TRBJ2-3; D is perhaps TRBD1 or TRBD2 (5 bases each). This CDR3 region has 16 residues. V was trimmed by 2 bases and J by 14 bases, leaving 26 bases between them. Germline V gene data show CDR1 as SGHAT and CDR2 as FQNNGV. This chain's CDR3 is CASSLRRGTEHRYAYF. CDR3 DNA sequence: TGTGCCAGCAGCTTACGCCGGGGCACAGAGCACAGATACGCGTATTTT.

CDR3 in amino acids: CASSLDASRDAYF. The CDR3 DNA follows: TGCGCCAGCAGCTTGGACGCATCCAGAGACGCGTATTTT. This chain uses TRBV5-1 with TRBJ2-3; D is undetermined. Germline V CDR1 and CDR2: SGHRS, YFSETQ. The CDR3 is 13 residues long. Trimming took 0 bases from V and 14 from J, leaving 16 bases between them.

This chain uses TRBV5-1 with TRBJ2-1, with a tentative D call TRBD2 (6 bases). This CDR3 comprises 15 residues. The germline V and J ends were trimmed by 1 base and 3 bases, with 11 bases remaining between them. Germline V gene sequence: CDR1 SGHRS, CDR2 YFSETQ. CDR3 loop: CASSLRVSGYNEQFF. In nucleotides, the CDR3 is TGCGCCAGCAGCTTGCGGGTTAGCGGCTACAATGAGCAGTTCTTC.

This clonotype was seen only a few times. The V and J genes are TRBV27 and TRBJ2-3; D tentatively fits TRBD1 or TRBD2 (6 bases each). Germline V gives CDR1 MNHEY, CDR2 SMNVEV (reference sequence). The ends were cut back, 11 bases at V and 14 bases at J, with 23 bases in the middle. CDR3 length equals 12 residues. This CDR3 reads CAVPGGLRYAYF. CDR3 in DNA: TGTGCCGTCCCCGGGGGCCTCAGATACGCGTATTTT.

This clonotype was seen a single time. The chain employs TRBV3-1 and TRBJ2-4; TRBD2 is a possible D gene (5 bases). Trimming took off 3 bases at V and 8 bases at J, with 8 bases between the two ends. Germline V lookup: CDR1 LGHDT, CDR2 YNNKEL (reference sequence). The CDR3 consists of 12 residues. This chain's CDR3 is CASSHQRDIQYF. The CDR3 bases are TGTGCCAGCAGCCACCAGAGGGACATTCAGTACTTC.

Here the CDR3 reads CASSQDGRESYEQYF. CDR3 DNA: TGTGCCAGCAGCCAAGACGGGCGGGAATCCTACGAGCAGTACTTC. The V call is TRBV14, the J call TRBJ2-4; D is possibly TRBD2 (6 bases). The end of the DNA aligns better with TRBJ2-7, so the J call may be wrong. Germline CDR1 reads SGHDN; CDR2 reads FVKESK. This CDR3 has 15 residues.